This TCR beta chain was sequenced during a study of blood T cell repertoires in COVID-19. On the study more broadly: Donors in the United States, Italy and Spain gave samples during acute or convalescent COVID-19. Sources were T cells, B-cell-depleted T cells, or PBMCs; the material itself was cDNA or gDNA.

Germline CDR1 reads SQVTM; CDR2 reads ANQGSEA. CDR3 length: 14 amino acids. Trimming removed 1 base from V and 3 bases from J, with 11 bases in between. Study processing details: Estimated nucleated cell counts came from reference gene primer amplification. TCRdb's copy holds only in-frame clones and misses some; the assay was immunoSEQ multiplex PCR. That table gives V, J and clone size, and the DNA gave D and trimming. The sample consists of some 160,000 clones, approximately 86% of them appearing once. The sample taken for sequencing was peripheral blood. This receptor was identified in a woman older than 75 with COVID-19, enrolled during active disease. V is TRBV29-1 and J is TRBJ2-3; TRBD1 might be the D (7 bases). The DNA of the CDR3 is TGCAGCGTTGAAGCGCAGGGGGGTACAGATACGCAGTATTTT. Its protein product is CSVEAQGGTDTQYF.